This entry lists 15 T cell receptor beta chains sequenced from one sample in a study of graft-versus-host responses after intestinal transplantation. The method was immunoSEQ multiplex PCR; TCRdb's version includes in-frame clones alone and lacks a portion of them. The sample contains about 7,000 clones, 69% of which appear only once. Processing was applied to graft tissue in order to liberate intraepithelial and lamina propria lymphocytes. Sequencing was performed on ileum tissue, taken around eight months after intestinal transplantation. These receptors all come from a human patient who received an intestinal transplant, so some T cells may come from the graft donor.

The chain has TRBV6-5 and TRBJ2-4; maybe TRBD2 (5 bases). V was shortened by 2 bases and J by 9 bases, with 14 bases between the two germline ends. CDR1 is MNHEY, CDR2 SVGAGI, per germline. This CDR3 region has 14 residues. CDR3 protein: CASSYDENEGIQYF. CDR3 sequence (DNA): TGTGCCAGCAGTTACGACGAGAACGAGGGCATTCAGTACTTC.

This clone was detected a few times. The chain couples TRBV10-3 to TRBJ1-1; 9 bases fit TRBD1. Unmatched junction bases numbered 12, after V lost 10 bases and J lost 0 bases. Germline V lookup: CDR1 ENHRY, CDR2 SYGVKD. There are 16 residues in the CDR3. For the CDR3, the DNA is TGTGCCAGCAGCCCGACAGGGGGGGACATGAACACTGAAGCTTTCTTT. This gives the protein CASSPTGGDMNTEAFF.

This chain joins TRBV27 and TRBJ2-3; 7 bases align to TRBD2. This CDR3 comprises 17 residues. The V and J ends lost 6 bases and 0 bases, in that order; junction bases with no gene match: 12. Germline CDR1 is MNHEY and CDR2 is SMNVEV (reference sequence). CDR3 sequence reads: CASSVRPTSSSTDTQYF. The CDR3 bases are TGTGCCAGCAGCGTGCGTCCGACTAGCTCGAGCACAGATACGCAGTATTTT.

The chain recombines TRBV20-1 with TRBJ1-1; D remains unclear. Germline CDR1 and CDR2: DFQATT and SNEGSKA (reference sequence). V was clipped by 3 bases and J by 11 bases, with 13 bases between them. The CDR3 has 11 residues. The CDR3 DNA reads TGCAGTGCTAGGGGGATAGTGAAGGCTTTCTTT. Its protein product is CSARGIVKAFF.

The table lists this clone with a few counts. V usage is TRBV28 and J usage is TRBJ1-6; D is uncertain. Germline CDR1 and CDR2: MDHEN and SYDVKM. The CDR3 covers 14 residues. V was clipped by 10 bases and J by 7 bases, with 17 bases between them. CDR3 residues: CATRVQEYNSPLHF. In DNA form, the CDR3 reads TGTGCCACCCGGGTGCAGGAATACAATTCACCCCTCCACTTT.

The chain recombines TRBV27 with TRBJ2-1; 14 positions match TRBD2. The CDR3 is made up of 15 amino acids. V lost 5 bases and J lost 9; bases outside the gene matches: 6. Germline CDR1 and CDR2: MNHEY and SMNVEV (reference sequence). CDR3 protein: CASSPGTSGGTEQFF. The CDR3 coding sequence is TGTGCCAGCAGTCCGGGGACTAGCGGGGGTACTGAGCAGTTCTTC.

The CDR3 bases are TGTGCCAGCAGTGAACAGGACATCTACGAGCAGTACTTC. Translation gives CASSEQDIYEQYF. The V and J genes are TRBV6-5 and TRBJ2-7, with D tentatively TRBD1 (5 bases). V dropped 5 bases and J dropped 3 bases, with 11 bases sitting between them. This CDR3 comprises 13 residues. Germline V CDR1 and CDR2: MNHEY, SVGAGI.

V is TRBV5-4 and J is TRBJ2-5; 9 positions agree with TRBD2. The CDR3 is made up of 17 amino acids. Looked up from germline, CDR1 is SGHNT and CDR2 is YYREEE (reference sequence). J lost 1 base, V lost 4 bases, and 11 bases had no gene match. The CDR3 loop reads CASSQLLAGATQETQYF. CDR3 nucleotide sequence: TGTGCCAGCAGCCAACTTTTAGCGGGGGCAACCCAAGAGACCCAGTACTTC.

This chain uses TRBV7-6 with TRBJ2-1; D is unresolved. Trimming removed 2 bases from V and 5 bases from J, with 1 base in between. Germline CDR1 and CDR2: SGHVS and FNYEAQ. This CDR3 is 11 amino acids long. CDR3 residues: CASSLNNEQFF. Here the CDR3 DNA reads TGTGCCAGCAGCTTAAACAATGAGCAGTTCTTC.

The chain employs TRBV6-5 and TRBJ2-1; TRBD1 agrees at 9 bases. Trimming took 0 bases from V and 4 from J; bases not matched to a gene: 4. The CDR3 extends over 16 amino acids. CDR1 and CDR2 (germline): MNHEY, SVGAGI. This CDR3 is CASSYSTTGGYNEQFF. As DNA, the CDR3 is TGTGCCAGCAGTTACTCCACGACAGGGGGGTACAATGAGCAGTTCTTC.

This chain joins TRBV19 and TRBJ1-1; D is unresolved. Germline V gene lookup returns CDR1 LNHDA and CDR2 SQIVND (reference sequence). The CDR3 is made up of 9 amino acids. The V and J ends lost 7 bases and 11 bases respectively, with 8 bases between them. The chain's CDR3 is CASKDEAFF. For the CDR3, the DNA is TGTGCCAGTAAGGACGAGGCTTTCTTT.

V gene TRBV6-5 combines with J gene TRBJ2-7; 8 bases map to TRBD2. J gave up 2 bases and V 8 bases, and 8 bases lay outside the gene matches. The CDR3 totals 14 residues. In germline, CDR1 is MNHEY, CDR2 SVGAGI. CDR3 region: CASAPAGGTYEQYV. The CDR3 bases are TGTGCCAGCGCTCCGGCGGGGGGTACCTACGAGCAGTACGTC.

To note about this clone: One junction end disagrees with the germline gene, perhaps due to a read error. The chain employs TRBV4-2 and TRBJ2-2; 11 bases are shared with TRBD2. The CDR3 contains 18 residues. The germline V gene encodes CDR1 LGHNA and CDR2 YNFKEQ. Written as DNA, the CDR3 is TGTGCCAACAGCCAAGTTTTTCCCGGGACTAGCGGCACCGGGGAGCTGTTTTTT. This translates into CANSQVFPGTSGTGELFF.

This clone showed up just a few times. V is TRBV27 and J is TRBJ1-4; possible D gene TRBD1, 6 bases. Trimming took off 5 bases at V and 4 bases at J, with 8 bases between the two ends. From germline, CDR1 is MNHEY and CDR2 SMNVEV (reference sequence). The CDR3 extends over 13 amino acids. This CDR3 reads CASSGQNNEKLFF. The DNA of the CDR3 is TGTGCCAGCAGTGGACAGAATAATGAAAAACTGTTTTTT.

The chain links TRBV5-4 to TRBJ1-2, with D tentatively TRBD1 (6 bases). Per the germline V gene, CDR1 is SGHNT and CDR2 is YYREEE (reference sequence). This CDR3 contains 14 residues. Trimming left V 0 bases short and J 7 bases short, with 13 bases between. CDR3 protein: CASSLDRVEGGYTF. CDR3 DNA: TGTGCCAGCAGCTTGGACAGGGTGGAGGGTGGCTACACCTTC.